A single sample is the source of the 23 T cell receptor beta chains below, sequenced in a study of Graves' ophthalmopathy and Graves' hyperthyroidism. RNA served as the template for amplifying TCR beta CDR3 regions. The library came from an HTBI-primed first-round RT-PCR and a second-round multiplex PCR. TCRdb passed the multiplex PCR reads through MiXCR, listing each CDR3 protein once. Of over a million distinct CDR3 sequences in the sample, less than 45% were seen once. Material: peripheral blood or thyroid tissue (not recorded which). These receptors were obtained from an adult man with Graves' hyperthyroidism.

The chain joins TRBV6-1 to TRBJ1-5; the D is unclear. Germline V CDR1 and CDR2: MNHNS, SASEGT. V lost 6 bases and J lost 7, with 10 bases in between. The CDR3 is 12 residues long. The CDR3 DNA reads TGTGCCAGCAGCGCCCAGAGGCAGCCCCAGCATTTT. Amino acid sequence: CASSAQRQPQHF.

CDR3 sequence reads: CASSPTGTGSQEQYF. In nucleotides, the CDR3 is TGTGCCAGCAGTCCCACCGGGACAGGGTCGCAGGAGCAGTACTTC. This chain links TRBV6-2 or TRBV6-3 with TRBJ2-7; TRBD1 matches at 9 bases. Germline V gene sequence: CDR1 MNHEY, CDR2 SVGEGT. V shed 5 bases and J 7 bases; nucleotides not matched to a gene: 12. The CDR3 is made up of 15 amino acids.

This clonotype was counted at least ten times. The chain carries TRBV20-1 and TRBJ1-5; D is undetermined. In germline, CDR1 is DFQATT, CDR2 SNEGSKA (reference sequence). This CDR3 has 14 residues. V gave up 6 bases and J gave up 3 bases, with 15 bases separating them. This chain's CDR3 is CSARKTWDNQPQHF. The CDR3 DNA is TGCAGTGCCAGGAAGACTTGGGACAATCAGCCCCAGCATTTT.

This clonotype was counted between two and nine times. J is TRBJ2-7 and V is TRBV5-8; perhaps D is TRBD1 or TRBD2 (5 bases each). CDR1 and CDR2 from the germline V gene are SGHTS and YDEGEE. Trimming left V 2 bases short and J 1 base short, with 10 bases between. This CDR3 has 14 residues. This CDR3 is CASSLDGASYEQYF. CDR3 DNA sequence: TGTGCCAGCAGCTTAGACGGGGCTTCCTACGAGCAGTACTTC.

This clonotype occurred once. The V and J genes are TRBV20-1 and TRBJ2-5; 16 nucleotides match TRBD2. Per germline, CDR1 DFQATT and CDR2 SNEGSKA (reference sequence). The CDR3 has 17 amino acids. CDR3 sequence (DNA): TGCAGCTTCTCTTCCGGGACTAGCGGGGGGGCACAAGAGACCCAGTACTTC. Translated: CSFSSGTSGGAQETQYF.

The table lists this clonotype with many counts. The chain recombines TRBV7-9 with TRBJ2-7; TRBD1 aligns across 8 bases. J gave up 3 bases and V 4 bases, and 8 bases lay outside the gene matches. Germline CDR1 reads SEHNR; CDR2 reads FQNEAQ (reference sequence). The CDR3 runs 15 residues. The CDR3 bases are TGTGCCAGCAGCTGGTCAGTACAGGGGGGCTACGAGCAGTACTTC. As protein: CASSWSVQGGYEQYF.

The genes are TRBV2 and TRBJ1-2; D is unclear. CDR1 and CDR2 from the germline V gene are SNHLY and FYNNEI. The V gene lost 2 bases and the J gene lost 5 bases, with 6 bases spanning the gap. The CDR3 has 12 amino acids. The CDR3 sequence: CASSESAYGYTF. The CDR3, as DNA: TGTGCCAGCAGTGAATCCGCATATGGCTACACCTTC.

J is TRBJ1-6 and V is TRBV2; the match to TRBD1 covers 9 bases. The junction had 7 bases not matched to a gene; V was cut back by 2 bases and J by 8 bases. CDR1 SNHLY and CDR2 FYNNEI come from the germline V gene. The CDR3 is 16 amino acids. CDR3 nucleotide sequence: TGTGCCAGCAGTGAAAACGGACAGGGGCCGGATTCACCCCTCCACTTT. Translated: CASSENGQGPDSPLHF.

The chain recombines TRBV19 with TRBJ1-2; 9 nucleotides agree with TRBD1. V was pared by 4 bases and J by 3 bases, with 9 bases of the junction left unmatched. CDR3 length equals 16 residues. CDR1 LNHDA and CDR2 SQIVND come from the germline V gene (reference sequence). The CDR3 nucleotides read TGTGCCAGTAGTAGGGGGACCGGGACAGGGCACTATGGCTACACCTTC. Its protein product is CASSRGTGTGHYGYTF.

This clonotype has more than one count but fewer than ten. V and J are TRBV30 and TRBJ2-5, with 11 bases aligning to TRBD1. The trim removed 5 bases at V and 5 bases at J, leaving 4 bases unmatched. This CDR3 spans 13 amino acids. Per germline, CDR1 GTSNPN and CDR2 SVGIG (reference sequence). The CDR3 spells CAWWDRGGETQYF. The CDR3 coding sequence is TGTGCCTGGTGGGACAGGGGGGGGGAGACCCAGTACTTC. The variable domain in full, with the rest retrieved from reference TRBV30 and TRBJ2-5, is SQTIHQWPATLVQPVGSPLSLECTVEGTSNPNLYWYRQAAGRGLQLLFYSVGIGQISSEVPQNLSASRPQDRQFILSSKKLLLSDSGFYLCAWWDRGGETQYFGPGTRLLVL.

The chain joins TRBV29-1 to TRBJ2-7, with D uncertain. The germline gives CDR1 SQVTM, CDR2 ANQGSEA. The CDR3 covers 16 residues. V lost 6 bases and J 5 bases, leaving 26 bases between the germline ends. The CDR3 loop reads CSVQEPTPGVMDEQYF. As DNA, the CDR3 is TGCAGCGTCCAAGAGCCTACACCGGGCGTAATGGACGAGCAGTACTTC.

V is TRBV15 and J is TRBJ2-7; 9 bases map to TRBD1. V lost 3 bases, J lost 3 bases, and 9 bases stayed unmatched. The CDR3 has 16 amino acids. Per germline, CDR1 LNHNV and CDR2 YYDKDF (reference sequence). Written as DNA, the CDR3 is TGTGCCACCAGCAGGGGTAACAGGGGGCTCTACTACGAGCAGTACTTC. It yields the protein CATSRGNRGLYYEQYF.

This clonotype was counted many times. The CDR3 coding sequence is TGCAGTGCTAGAGATGCGGGGGGGTCCTACGAGCAGTACTTC. Protein sequence: CSARDAGGSYEQYF. The V and J genes are TRBV20-1 and TRBJ2-7; 9 positions match TRBD2. The CDR3 length is 14 residues. V gave up 0 bases and J gave up 1 base; unmatched junction bases: 1. Germline assignment: CDR1 DFQATT and CDR2 SNEGSKA (reference sequence).

The sample holds many counts of this clonotype. V usage is TRBV5-8 and J usage is TRBJ1-2; 7 nucleotides line up with TRBD1. The V gene's germline CDR1 is SGHTS and CDR2 YDEGEE. The CDR3 totals 14 residues. V lost 2 bases to trimming and J lost 7 bases; unmatched junction nucleotides: 8. The CDR3, as DNA: TGTGCCAGCAGCTTTAACAGGGGAGTCTTTGGCTACACCTTC. This sequence encodes CASSFNRGVFGYTF.

The CDR3 here is CASSYGGLSNQPQHF. CDR3 in DNA: TGTGCCAGCAGTTATGGAGGGCTAAGCAATCAGCCCCAGCATTTT. The rearrangement joins TRBV6-2 or TRBV6-3 to TRBJ1-5; no reliable D call. Trimming removed 3 bases at V and 1 base at J, with 10 bases between. Germline assignment: CDR1 MNHEY and CDR2 SVGEGT. The CDR3 covers 15 residues.

The rearrangement links TRBV9 to TRBJ2-2; 8 nucleotides agree with TRBD2. There are 18 residues in the CDR3. Trimming took 4 bases from V and 1 from J; bases not matched to a gene: 12. From germline, CDR1 is SGDLS and CDR2 YYNGEE. DNA of the CDR3: TGTGCCAGCAGCCATTACGGGCAGGGACTAGAGAACACCGGGGAGCTGTTTTTT. This codes for CASSHYGQGLENTGELFF. Complete variable domain (other parts from reference TRBV9 and TRBJ2-2): DSGVTQTPKHLITATGQRVTLRCSPRSGDLSVYWYQQSLDQGLQFLIQYYNGEERAKGNILERFSAQQFPDLHSELNLSSLELGDSALYFCASSHYGQGLENTGELFFGEGSRLTVL.

There are many counts of this clonotype. V and J are TRBV10-3 and TRBJ1-1; no reliable D call. Germline-derived CDR1 and CDR2 are ENHRY and SYGVKD. The V and J ends lost 8 bases and 2 bases respectively, with 12 bases between them. This CDR3 is 13 amino acids long. DNA for the CDR3: TGTGCCATCGGGCTTCGCGGCAACACTGAAGCTTTCTTT. It codes for CAIGLRGNTEAFF.

This clonotype has only a few counts. This CDR3 is CASSAPWGRGNSPLHF. The CDR3 nucleotides read TGTGCCAGCAGCGCTCCTTGGGGCAGGGGAAATTCACCCCTCCACTTT. The rearrangement uses TRBV2 and TRBJ1-6; a possible D gene is TRBD1 (6 bases). V was clipped by 6 bases and J by 7 bases, with 19 bases between them. The CDR3 is made up of 16 amino acids. Germline V gene sequence: CDR1 SNHLY, CDR2 FYNNEI.

This clonotype was seen only once. This chain uses TRBV10-3 with TRBJ1-5; D may be TRBD1 (5 bases). CDR1 and CDR2 (germline): ENHRY, SYGVKD. The CDR3 contains 11 residues. V lost 7 bases, J lost 8 bases, and 9 bases lay in between. The CDR3 protein is CAIKGTEPQHF. The CDR3 bases are TGTGCCATCAAAGGGACGGAGCCCCAGCATTTT.

This clonotype was seen at least ten times. The chain has TRBV2 and TRBJ1-5; D is unclear. V was cut by 7 bases and J by 0 bases, with 19 bases left in between. This CDR3 is built from 17 residues. Germline V gene data show CDR1 as SNHLY and CDR2 as FYNNEI. The CDR3 DNA is TGTGCCAGCATCAAGGAGAAAGGGAGTTATAGCAATCAGCCCCAGCATTTT. Its translation is CASIKEKGSYSNQPQHF. The full variable domain, completed using reference TRBV2 and TRBJ1-5, is EPEVTQTPSHQVTQMGQEVILRCVPISNHLYFYWYRQILGQKVEFLVSFYNNEISEKSEIFDDQFSVERPDGSNFTLKIRSTKLEDSAMYFCASIKEKGSYSNQPQHFGDGTRLSIL.

At least ten counts were recorded for this clonotype. The chain employs TRBV2 and TRBJ1-2, with 10 bases lining up with TRBD1. The length of the CDR3 is 14 residues. Germline V lookup: CDR1 SNHLY, CDR2 FYNNEI. The junction had 13 bases not matched to a gene; V was cut back by 10 bases and J by 8 bases. Here the CDR3 reads CAKSLTGGAGGYTF. DNA for the CDR3: TGTGCCAAGTCCCTGACAGGGGGCGCGGGAGGCTACACCTTC. Looking up the rest from reference TRBV2 and TRBJ1-2 gives the full variable domain: EPEVTQTPSHQVTQMGQEVILRCVPISNHLYFYWYRQILGQKVEFLVSFYNNEISEKSEIFDDQFSVERPDGSNFTLKIRSTKLEDSAMYFCAKSLTGGAGGYTFGSGTRLTVV.

The CDR3 DNA sequence: TGTGCCAGCAGCCGTCCCCGTCCGGGACAGGTAGCGGGAGGCGAGCAGTACTTC. The encoded protein is CASSRPRPGQVAGGEQYF. The V gene is TRBV7-3, the J gene TRBJ2-7, with 10 bases that match TRBD2. Trimming cost V 5 bases and J 6 bases; bases outside gene matches: 19. The CDR3 is made up of 18 amino acids. The germline V gene encodes CDR1 SGHTA and CDR2 FQGTGA.

The chain uses TRBV29-1 and TRBJ1-2, with D possibly matching TRBD1 (5 bases). The CDR3 contains 14 residues. CDR1 and CDR2 from the germline V gene are SQVTM and ANQGSEA. Trimming stripped 7 bases from V and 0 bases from J, with 15 bases between. The CDR3 coding sequence is TGCAGCGCTGGTGGGGGGTCAGCTAACTATGGCTACACCTTC. Translation: CSAGGGSANYGYTF. Drawing the rest from reference TRBV29-1 and TRBJ1-2, the complete variable domain is SAVISQKPSRDICQRGTSLTIQCQVDSQVTMMFWYRQQPGQSLTLIATANQGSEATYESGFVIDKFPISRPNLTFSTLTVSNMSPEDSSIYLCSAGGGSANYGYTFGSGTRLTVV.